The 6 T cell receptor beta chains reported below all come from one sample, sequenced in a study of immune cell composition in non-small cell lung cancer. The repertoire was sequenced with immunoSEQ multiplex PCR; TCRdb's copy has only in-frame clones and lacks some. Here the sample spans 2,000 or so clones, approximately 70% being singletons. The specimen sequenced was lung tumor tissue. The source is a human donor with non-small cell lung cancer.

This clone was seen a single time. This sequence joins TRBV2 and TRBJ2-2, with 16 positions matching TRBD2. The CDR3 consists of 18 residues. Per germline, CDR1 SNHLY and CDR2 FYNNEI. V was clipped by 7 bases and J by 3 bases; unmatched bases: 8. The DNA for the CDR3 is TGTGCCAGCACCGGGACTAGCGGGGGGGCCTCTTACACCGGGGAGCTGTTTTTT. Translating it yields CASTGTSGGASYTGELFF.

The chain employs TRBV11-2 and TRBJ1-4; 8 nucleotides line up with TRBD1. The germline CDR1 and CDR2 sequences are SGHAT and FQNNGV. V lost 4 bases, J lost 15 bases, and 19 bases stayed unmatched. CDR3 length: 16 amino acids. CDR3 in amino acids: CASSSRTGPLIEGLFF. In DNA form, the CDR3 reads TGTGCCAGCAGCTCCCGGACAGGGCCCCTGATCGAAGGCTTGTTTTTT.

This chain uses TRBV4-2 with TRBJ2-1; TRBD2 aligns across 7 bases. The V segment lost 1 base and the J segment 3 bases; nucleotides outside the gene matches: 9. Looked up from germline, CDR1 is LGHNA and CDR2 is YNFKEQ. There are 17 residues in the CDR3. The CDR3 region is CASSQVSAGEGYNEQFF. CDR3 DNA sequence: TGTGCCAGCAGCCAAGTCAGCGCGGGAGAAGGCTACAATGAGCAGTTCTTC.

The gene calls are TRBV5-4 and TRBJ2-1, with 16 bases identical to TRBD2. Trimming took 3 bases from V and 10 from J; bases not matched to a gene: 4. Germline V gene data show CDR1 as SGHNT and CDR2 as YYREEE (reference sequence). The CDR3 runs to 15 residues. In DNA form, the CDR3 reads TGTGCCAGCAGCTCCGGGACTAGCGGGAGGGGGGAGCAGTTCTTC. Translating it yields CASSSGTSGRGEQFF.

V gene TRBV6-4 combines with J gene TRBJ2-2; possibly TRBD1 for D (6 bases). In germline, CDR1 is MRHNA, CDR2 SNTAGT. This CDR3 comprises 18 residues. V lost 0 bases to trimming and J lost 0 bases, with 14 bases between them. In DNA, the CDR3 is TGTGCCAGCAGTGACTCCAGCCGGACAGATTCGAACACCGGGGAGCTGTTTTTT. Residues: CASSDSSRTDSNTGELFF.

J is TRBJ1-2 and V is TRBV5-1; weak D call: TRBD1 (6 bases). CDR1 and CDR2 from the germline V gene are SGHRS and YFSETQ. The ends were cut back, 0 bases at V and 8 bases at J, with 11 bases in the middle. The CDR3 loop spans 13 amino acids. CDR3 in amino acids: CASSLDREGGYTF. The CDR3 nucleotides are TGCGCCAGCAGCTTGGACAGGGAGGGAGGCTACACCTTC.